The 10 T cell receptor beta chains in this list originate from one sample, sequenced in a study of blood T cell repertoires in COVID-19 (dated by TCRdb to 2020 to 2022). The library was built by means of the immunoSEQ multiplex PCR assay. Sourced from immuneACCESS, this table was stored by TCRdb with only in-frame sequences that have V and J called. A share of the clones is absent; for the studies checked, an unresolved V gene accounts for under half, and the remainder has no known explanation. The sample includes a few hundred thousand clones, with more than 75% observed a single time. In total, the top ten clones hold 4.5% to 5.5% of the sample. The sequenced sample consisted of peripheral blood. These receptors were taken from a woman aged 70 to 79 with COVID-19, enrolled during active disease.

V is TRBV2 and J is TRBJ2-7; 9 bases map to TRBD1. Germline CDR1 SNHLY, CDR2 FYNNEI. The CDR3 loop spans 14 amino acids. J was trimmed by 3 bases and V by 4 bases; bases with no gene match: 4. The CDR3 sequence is CASSADRGNYEQYF. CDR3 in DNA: TGTGCCAGCAGTGCGGACAGGGGTAACTACGAGCAGTACTTC.

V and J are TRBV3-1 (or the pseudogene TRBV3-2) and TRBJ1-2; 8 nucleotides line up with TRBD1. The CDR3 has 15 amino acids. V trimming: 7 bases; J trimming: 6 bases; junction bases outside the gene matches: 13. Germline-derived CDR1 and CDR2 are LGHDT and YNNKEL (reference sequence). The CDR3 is CASIQGSGGSNGYTF. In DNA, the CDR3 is TGTGCCAGCATCCAGGGTTCAGGGGGCAGTAATGGCTACACCTTC.

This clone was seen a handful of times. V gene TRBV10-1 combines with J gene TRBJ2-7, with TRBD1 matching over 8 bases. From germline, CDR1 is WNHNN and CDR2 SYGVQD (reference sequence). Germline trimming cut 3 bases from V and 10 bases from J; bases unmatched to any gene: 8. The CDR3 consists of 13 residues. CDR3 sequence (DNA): TGCGCCAGCAGTGACCCCATGGACAGGGCTCAGTACTTC. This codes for CASSDPMDRAQYF.

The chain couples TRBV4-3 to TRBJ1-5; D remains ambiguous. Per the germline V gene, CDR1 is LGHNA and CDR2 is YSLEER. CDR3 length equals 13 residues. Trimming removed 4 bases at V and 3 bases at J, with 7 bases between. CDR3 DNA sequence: TGCGCCAGCAGCCCCCAACACAATCAGCCCCAGCATTTT. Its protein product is CASSPQHNQPQHF.

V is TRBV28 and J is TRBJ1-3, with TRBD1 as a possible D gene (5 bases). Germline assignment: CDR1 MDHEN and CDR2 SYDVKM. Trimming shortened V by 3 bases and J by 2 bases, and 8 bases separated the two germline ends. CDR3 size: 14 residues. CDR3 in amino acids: CASSLEGPGNTIYF. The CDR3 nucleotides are TGTGCCAGCAGTTTGGAGGGACCTGGAAACACCATATATTTT.

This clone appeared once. CDR3 nucleotides: TGTGCCAGCAGGCCTCCAGGGGATTATGGCTACACCTTC. Translation: CASRPPGDYGYTF. This chain links TRBV6-5 with TRBJ1-2, with a tentative D call TRBD1 (6 bases). CDR3 length: 13 amino acids. CDR1 and CDR2 from the germline V gene are MNHEY and SVGAGI. Trimming stripped 6 bases from V and 5 bases from J, with 13 bases between.

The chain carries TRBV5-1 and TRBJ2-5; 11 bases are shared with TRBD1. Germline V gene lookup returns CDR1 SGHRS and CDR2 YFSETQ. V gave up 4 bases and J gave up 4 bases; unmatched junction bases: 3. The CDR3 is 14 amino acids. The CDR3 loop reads CASSQGTGGETQYF. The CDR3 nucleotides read TGCGCCAGCAGCCAGGGGACAGGGGGAGAGACCCAGTACTTC.

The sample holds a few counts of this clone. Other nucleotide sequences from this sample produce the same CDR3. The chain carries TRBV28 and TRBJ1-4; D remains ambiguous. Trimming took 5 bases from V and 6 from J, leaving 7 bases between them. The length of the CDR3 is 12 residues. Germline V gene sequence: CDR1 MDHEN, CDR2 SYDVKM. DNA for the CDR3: TGTGCCAGCAGTCTACCGCATGAAAAACTGTTTTTT. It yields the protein CASSLPHEKLFF.

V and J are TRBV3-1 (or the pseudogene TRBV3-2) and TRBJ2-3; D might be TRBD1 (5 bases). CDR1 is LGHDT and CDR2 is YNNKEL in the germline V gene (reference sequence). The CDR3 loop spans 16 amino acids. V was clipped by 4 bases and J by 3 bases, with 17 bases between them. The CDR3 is CASSLQVGGATDTQYF. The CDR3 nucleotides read TGTGCCAGCAGCCTCCAAGTCGGTGGGGCGACAGATACGCAGTATTTT.

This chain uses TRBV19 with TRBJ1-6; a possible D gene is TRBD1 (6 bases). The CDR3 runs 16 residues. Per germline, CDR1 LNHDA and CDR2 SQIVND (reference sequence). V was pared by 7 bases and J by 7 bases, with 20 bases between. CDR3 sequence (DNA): TGTGCCAGTACTTTGAGGACAGCCTACGCCAATTCACCCCTCCACTTT. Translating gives CASTLRTAYANSPLHF.